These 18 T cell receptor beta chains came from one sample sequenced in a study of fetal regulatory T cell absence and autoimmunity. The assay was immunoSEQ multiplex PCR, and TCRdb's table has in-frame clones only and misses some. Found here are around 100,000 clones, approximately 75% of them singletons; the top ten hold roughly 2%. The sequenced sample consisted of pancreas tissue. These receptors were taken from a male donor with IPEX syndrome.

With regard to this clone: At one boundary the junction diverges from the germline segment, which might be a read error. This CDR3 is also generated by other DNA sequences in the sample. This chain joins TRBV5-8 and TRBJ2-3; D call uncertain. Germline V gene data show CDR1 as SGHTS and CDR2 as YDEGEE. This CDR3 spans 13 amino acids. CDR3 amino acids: CASSLWAENTQYF. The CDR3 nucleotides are TGTGCTAGCAGCTTGTGGGCGGAAAATACGCAGTATTTT.

CDR3 region: CASSYSGQVEKLFF. The CDR3 nucleotides are TGTGCCAGCAGTTACTCGGGACAGGTTGAAAAACTGTTTTTT. V gene TRBV6-5 combines with J gene TRBJ1-4; 8 positions agree with TRBD1. Germline CDR1 is MNHEY and CDR2 is SVGAGI. The trim removed 0 bases at V and 7 bases at J, leaving 1 base unmatched. The CDR3 contains 14 residues.

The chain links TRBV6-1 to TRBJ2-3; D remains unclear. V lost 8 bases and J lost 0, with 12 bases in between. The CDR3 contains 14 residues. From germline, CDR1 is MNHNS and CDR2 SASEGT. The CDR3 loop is CASGPPGSTDTQYF. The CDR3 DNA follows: TGTGCCAGCGGCCCCCCCGGCAGCACAGATACGCAGTATTTT.

This CDR3 reads CASSLSIVGGTEAFF. The CDR3 DNA reads TGTGCCAGCAGTTTATCGATTGTTGGGGGGACTGAAGCTTTCTTT. The rearrangement links TRBV27 to TRBJ1-1, with D perhaps matching TRBD1 (5 bases). Germline-derived CDR1 and CDR2 are MNHEY and SMNVEV (reference sequence). V was cut by 0 bases and J by 5 bases, with 13 bases left in between. The CDR3 spans 15 residues.

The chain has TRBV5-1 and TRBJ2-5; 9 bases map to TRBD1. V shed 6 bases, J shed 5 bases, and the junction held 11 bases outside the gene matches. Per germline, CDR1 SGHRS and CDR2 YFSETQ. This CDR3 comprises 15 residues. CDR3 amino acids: CASTWGDRDVETQYF. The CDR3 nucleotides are TGCGCCAGCACATGGGGGGACAGGGATGTGGAGACCCAGTACTTC.

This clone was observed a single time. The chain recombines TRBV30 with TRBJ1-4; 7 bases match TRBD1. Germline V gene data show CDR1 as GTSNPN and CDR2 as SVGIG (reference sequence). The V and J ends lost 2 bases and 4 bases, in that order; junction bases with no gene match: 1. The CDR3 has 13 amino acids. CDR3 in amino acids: CAWSRQGNEKLFF. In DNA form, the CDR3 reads TGTGCCTGGAGTAGACAGGGTAATGAAAAACTGTTTTTT.

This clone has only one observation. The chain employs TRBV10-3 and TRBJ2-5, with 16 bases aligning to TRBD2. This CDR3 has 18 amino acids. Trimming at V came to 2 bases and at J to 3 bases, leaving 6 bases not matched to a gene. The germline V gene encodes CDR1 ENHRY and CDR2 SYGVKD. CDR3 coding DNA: TGTGCCATCAGTGAGCTGGGACTAGCGGGGGGGTCCAAAGAGACCCAGTACTTC. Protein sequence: CAISELGLAGGSKETQYF.

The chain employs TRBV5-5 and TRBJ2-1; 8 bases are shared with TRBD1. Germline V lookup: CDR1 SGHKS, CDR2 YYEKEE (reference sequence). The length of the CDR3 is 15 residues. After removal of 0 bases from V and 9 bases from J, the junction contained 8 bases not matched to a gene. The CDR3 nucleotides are TGTGCCAGCAGCTTGGGACTCGGACAGGGAACTGAGCAGTTCTTC. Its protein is CASSLGLGQGTEQFF.

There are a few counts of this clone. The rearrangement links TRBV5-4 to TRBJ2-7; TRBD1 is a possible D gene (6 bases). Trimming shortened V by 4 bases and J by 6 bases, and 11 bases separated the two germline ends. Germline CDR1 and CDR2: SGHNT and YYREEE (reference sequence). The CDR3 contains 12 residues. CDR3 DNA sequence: TGTGCCAGCAGCCTCACAGGGACCGAGCAGTACTTC. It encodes CASSLTGTEQYF.

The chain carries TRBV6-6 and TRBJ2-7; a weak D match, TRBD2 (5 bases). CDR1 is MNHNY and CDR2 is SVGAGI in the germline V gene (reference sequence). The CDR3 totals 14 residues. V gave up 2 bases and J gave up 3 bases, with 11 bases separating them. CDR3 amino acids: CASSYELDLYEQYF. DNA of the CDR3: TGTGCCAGCAGTTACGAACTAGACCTCTACGAGCAGTACTTC.

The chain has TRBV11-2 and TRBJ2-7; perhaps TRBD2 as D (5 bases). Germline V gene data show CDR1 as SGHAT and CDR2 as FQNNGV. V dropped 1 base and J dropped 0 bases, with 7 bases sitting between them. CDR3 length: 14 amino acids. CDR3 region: CASSLGLFSYEQYF. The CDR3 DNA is TGTGCCAGCAGCTTAGGACTATTCTCCTACGAGCAGTACTTC.

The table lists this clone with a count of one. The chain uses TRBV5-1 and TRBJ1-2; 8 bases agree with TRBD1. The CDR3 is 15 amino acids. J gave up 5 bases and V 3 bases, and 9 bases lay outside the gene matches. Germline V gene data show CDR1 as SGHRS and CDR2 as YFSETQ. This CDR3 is CASSWATGEKYGYTF. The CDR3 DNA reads TGCGCCAGCAGCTGGGCGACAGGGGAAAAATATGGCTACACCTTC.

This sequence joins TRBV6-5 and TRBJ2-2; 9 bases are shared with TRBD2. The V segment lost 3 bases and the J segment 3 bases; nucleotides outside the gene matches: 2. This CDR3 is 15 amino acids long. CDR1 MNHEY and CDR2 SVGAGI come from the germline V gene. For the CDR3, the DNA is TGTGCCAGCAGTTATAGCGGGAGAGACACCGGGGAGCTGTTTTTT. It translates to CASSYSGRDTGELFF.

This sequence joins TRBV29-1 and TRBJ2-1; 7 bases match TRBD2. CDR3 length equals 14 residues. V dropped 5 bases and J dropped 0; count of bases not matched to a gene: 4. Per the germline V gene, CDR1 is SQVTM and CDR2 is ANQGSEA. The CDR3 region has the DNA TGCAGCGTTAGCCGCGGGAGCTCCTACAATGAGCAGTTCTTC. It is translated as CSVSRGSSYNEQFF.

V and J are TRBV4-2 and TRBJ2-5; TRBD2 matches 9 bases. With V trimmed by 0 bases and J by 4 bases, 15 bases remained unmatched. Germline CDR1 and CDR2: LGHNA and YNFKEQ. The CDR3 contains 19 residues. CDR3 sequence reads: CASSQDPKGTSFRGETQYF. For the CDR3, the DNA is TGTGCCAGCAGCCAAGACCCGAAGGGGACTAGCTTCAGGGGAGAGACCCAGTACTTC.

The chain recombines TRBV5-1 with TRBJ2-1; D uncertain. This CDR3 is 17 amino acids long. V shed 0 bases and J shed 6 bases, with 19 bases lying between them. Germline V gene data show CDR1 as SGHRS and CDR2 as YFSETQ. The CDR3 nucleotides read TGCGCCAGCAGCTTGGCAGGCTGGGCAATTCGGTCCAATGAGCAGTTCTTC. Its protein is CASSLAGWAIRSNEQFF.

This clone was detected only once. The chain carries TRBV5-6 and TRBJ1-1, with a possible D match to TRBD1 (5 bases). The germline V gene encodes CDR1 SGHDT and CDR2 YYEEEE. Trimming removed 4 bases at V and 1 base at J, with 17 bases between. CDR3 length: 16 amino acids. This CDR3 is CASSLLGTLENTEAFF. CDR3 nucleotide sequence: TGTGCCAGCAGCCTCCTAGGGACTCTTGAGAACACTGAAGCTTTCTTT.

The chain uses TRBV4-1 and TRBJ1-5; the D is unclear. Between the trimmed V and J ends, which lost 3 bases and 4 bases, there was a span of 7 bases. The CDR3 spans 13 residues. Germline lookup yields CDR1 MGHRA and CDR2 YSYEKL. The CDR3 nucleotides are TGCGCCAGCAGCCAGCTCTCGAATCAGCCCCAGCATTTT. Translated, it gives CASSQLSNQPQHF.